One sample yielded the 29 T cell receptor beta chains listed below, sequenced in a study of T cells after posttransplantation cyclophosphamide. The repertoire was sequenced with immunoSEQ multiplex PCR; TCRdb's copy has only in-frame clones and lacks some. The data contain about 21,000 clones, 80% to 90% of them singletons. Sampled 1 year posttransplant, controls received myeloablative marrow transplants, methotrexate and a calcineurin inhibitor. Material: PBMCs, obtained approximately twelve months after allogeneic stem cell transplant with calcineurin inhibitor and methotrexate. The origin of the receptors is a female patient under 45 who received an allogeneic stem cell transplant from an unrelated donor, was CMV-positive, and had acute and chronic GVHD. The graft donor may account for some of the T cells.

This rearrangement joins TRBV7-2 to TRBJ2-1, with 9 bases aligning to TRBD1. V lost 5 bases, J lost 5 bases, and 10 bases stayed unmatched. Germline V gene data show CDR1 as SGHTA and CDR2 as FQGNSA. This CDR3 has 16 residues. CDR3 amino acids: CASSPARGQGNNEQFF. CDR3 coding DNA: TGTGCCAGCAGCCCGGCGAGGGGACAGGGAAACAATGAGCAGTTCTTC. Looking up the rest from reference TRBV7-2 and TRBJ2-1 gives the full variable domain: GAGVSQSPSNKVTEKGKDVELRCDPISGHTALYWYRQSLGQGLEFLIYFQGNSAPDKSGLPSDRFSAERTGGSVSTLTIQRTQQEDSAVYLCASSPARGQGNNEQFFGPGTRLTVL.

This clone was found once. The V and J genes are TRBV5-1 and TRBJ2-2; D is undetermined. Per the germline V gene, CDR1 is SGHRS and CDR2 is YFSETQ. The CDR3 totals 13 residues. Trimming cost V 0 bases and J 5 bases, with 5 bases left between them. CDR3 DNA sequence: TGCGCCAGCAGCTTGGCCGGGACCGGGGAGCTGTTTTTT. It translates to CASSLAGTGELFF.

V gene TRBV27 combines with J gene TRBJ2-1; 10 bases are a match to TRBD2. The germline gives CDR1 MNHEY, CDR2 SMNVEV (reference sequence). The CDR3 is 15 amino acids. The trim removed 7 bases at V and 8 bases at J, leaving 11 bases unmatched. CDR3 DNA: TGTGCCAGCACCTGGAGGGCTAGCGGGAGAGATGAGCAGTTCTTC. Translation: CASTWRASGRDEQFF.

This clone was recorded once. The gene calls are TRBV20-1 and TRBJ1-2; D unclear. Germline V lookup: CDR1 DFQATT, CDR2 SNEGSKA (reference sequence). Trimming left V 2 bases short and J 8 bases short, with 9 bases between. The CDR3 is 11 residues long. The CDR3 is CSARRAGGYTF. In nucleotides, the CDR3 is TGCAGTGCTAGAAGGGCGGGCGGCTACACCTTC.

CDR3 in amino acids: CASSGNYRGNGAFF. The DNA of the CDR3 is TGTGCCAGCAGCGGAAATTACAGGGGGAATGGAGCTTTCTTT. The V call is TRBV5-8, the J call TRBJ1-1, with 8 bases matching TRBD1. V was clipped by 4 bases and J by 10 bases; unmatched bases: 12. Germline lookup yields CDR1 SGHTS and CDR2 YDEGEE. The CDR3 contains 14 residues.

This sequence joins TRBV9 and TRBJ1-1; unclear D gene. This CDR3 is 16 amino acids long. Deletions cut 0 bases from V and 1 base from J, with 13 bases between. Germline CDR1 is SGDLS and CDR2 is YYNGEE. The CDR3 DNA sequence: TGTGCCAGCAGCGTAGAGGGAGGGTTTCGGAACACTGAAGCTTTCTTT. Protein product: CASSVEGGFRNTEAFF.

The rearrangement joins TRBV5-6 to TRBJ1-2, with TRBD1 matching over 7 bases. CDR1 is SGHDT and CDR2 is YYEEEE in the germline V gene. Trimming at V came to 1 base and at J to 8 bases, leaving 8 bases not matched to a gene. The CDR3 spans 14 residues. CDR3 DNA: TGTGCCAGCAGCTTGTATGAGGGGGCGGTGGGCTACACCTTC. Translating gives CASSLYEGAVGYTF.

CDR3 coding DNA: TGTGCCAGCTCCGGGAGGCCACTTTACAATGAGCAGTTCTTC. It is translated as CASSGRPLYNEQFF. This rearrangement joins TRBV11-3 to TRBJ2-1, with 7 bases lining up with TRBD2. Germline V lookup: CDR1 SGHNT, CDR2 YENEEA. J was trimmed by 4 bases and V by 8 bases; bases with no gene match: 8. CDR3 length equals 14 residues.

The table lists this clone with a count of one. Germline is not matched at one junction end, which may reflect a read error. Within the sample, other DNA sequences also encode this same CDR3. The V call is TRBV7-2, the J call TRBJ2-7; 12 bases map to TRBD2. The CDR3 has 15 amino acids. CDR1 and CDR2 from the germline V gene are SGHTA and FQGNSA. CDR3 sequence: CASSQWGLAGYEQYF. CDR3 DNA: TGCGCCAGCAGCCAGTGGGGACTAGCGGGTTACGAGCAGTACTTC.

V gene TRBV11-3 combines with J gene TRBJ1-2; the match to TRBD1 covers 7 bases. V gave up 1 base and J gave up 1 base; unmatched junction bases: 12. CDR3 size: 18 residues. CDR1 and CDR2 from the germline V gene are SGHNT and YENEEA. CDR3 loop: CASSLAGRGTLLNYGYTF. The CDR3 DNA sequence: TGTGCCAGCAGCTTAGCGGGCAGGGGGACACTCCTTAACTATGGCTACACCTTC.

J is TRBJ2-1 and V is TRBV9, with 9 positions matching TRBD2. The V segment lost 0 bases and the J segment 1 base; nucleotides outside the gene matches: 8. The CDR3 consists of 18 residues. Germline V lookup: CDR1 SGDLS, CDR2 YYNGEE. The CDR3 coding sequence is TGTGCCAGCAGCGTAGGTGAGCTAGCGGGAAGGTCCTACAATGAGCAGTTCTTC. Amino acids: CASSVGELAGRSYNEQFF.

The sample holds a few counts of this clone. The rearrangement links TRBV5-1 to TRBJ1-4, with D perhaps TRBD1 (5 bases). In germline, CDR1 is SGHRS, CDR2 YFSETQ. The CDR3 is made up of 15 amino acids. Trimming stripped 0 bases from V and 7 bases from J, with 13 bases between. Here the CDR3 DNA reads TGCGCCAGCAGCTTGGCAGGGCGAAGAGGTGAAAAACTGTTTTTT. Residues: CASSLAGRRGEKLFF.

The rearrangement joins TRBV4-1 to TRBJ2-1, with D perhaps TRBD1 (6 bases). Trimming stripped 4 bases from V and 4 bases from J, with 17 bases between. Per germline, CDR1 MGHRA and CDR2 YSYEKL. This CDR3 contains 16 residues. The CDR3 DNA reads TGCGCCAGCAGCCCGGAATTAGGGGGTTGGTACAATGAGCAGTTCTTC. Amino acid sequence: CASSPELGGWYNEQFF.

V gene TRBV19 combines with J gene TRBJ2-3; a weak D match, TRBD1 (6 bases). CDR1 and CDR2 from the germline V gene are LNHDA and SQIVND (reference sequence). The germline V and J ends were trimmed by 6 bases and 5 bases, with 18 bases remaining between them. The CDR3 runs 15 residues. This CDR3 reads CASSPRRQGQDTQYF. CDR3 bases: TGTGCCAGTAGCCCCCGTAGGCAGGGGCAAGATACGCAGTATTTT.

The genes are TRBV19 and TRBJ2-3; 9 bases match TRBD1. V lost 10 bases, J lost 8 bases, and 7 bases stayed unmatched. The CDR3 extends over 12 amino acids. Per germline, CDR1 LNHDA and CDR2 SQIVND (reference sequence). The CDR3 here is CATGTGLSTQYF. CDR3 bases: TGTGCCACTGGGACAGGGTTGAGTACGCAGTATTTT.

The CDR3 region has the DNA TGTGCCAGCAGTTTCGCTTGGGGGGAGTCAGAGACCCAGTACTTC. It specifies CASSFAWGESETQYF. The chain recombines TRBV27 with TRBJ2-5, with D possibly being TRBD2 (6 bases). The CDR3 runs 15 residues. Germline loops: CDR1 MNHEY, CDR2 SMNVEV (reference sequence). The V gene lost 3 bases and the J gene lost 4 bases, with 15 bases spanning the gap.

The chain carries TRBV19 and TRBJ2-5; TRBD2 matches at 15 bases. Per germline, CDR1 LNHDA and CDR2 SQIVND (reference sequence). The length of the CDR3 is 17 residues. V lost 4 bases, J lost 2 bases, and 5 bases stayed unmatched. The CDR3 reads CASSTGLAGGQQETQYF. CDR3 in DNA: TGTGCCAGTAGTACGGGACTAGCGGGAGGTCAACAAGAGACCCAGTACTTC.

The chain employs TRBV29-1 and TRBJ2-2, with 12 bases fitting TRBD2. The germline CDR1 and CDR2 sequences are SQVTM and ANQGSEA. The CDR3 covers 14 residues. Trimming at V came to 7 bases and at J to 3 bases, leaving 3 bases not matched to a gene. The DNA of the CDR3 is TGCAGCGCTAGCGGGAGGGTCGACACCGGGGAGCTGTTTTTT. Translated: CSASGRVDTGELFF.

The chain carries TRBV10-2 and TRBJ1-1; tentatively, D is TRBD1 (6 bases). The CDR3 has 13 amino acids. Germline V CDR1 and CDR2: WSHSY, SAAADI. V was clipped by 8 bases and J by 4 bases, with 14 bases between them. CDR3 region: CASGSGVATEAFF. The CDR3, as DNA: TGCGCCAGCGGTTCAGGGGTGGCCACTGAAGCTTTCTTT.

The rearrangement uses TRBV10-3 and TRBJ2-2, with TRBD2 matching over 11 bases. Trimming took 3 bases from V and 5 from J; bases not matched to a gene: 8. The CDR3 spans 17 residues. Germline CDR1 ENHRY, CDR2 SYGVKD. The CDR3 DNA is TGTGCCATCAGTGATAGTAGCGGGAGGGCCGGGACCGGGGAGCTGTTTTTT. Protein: CAISDSSGRAGTGELFF.

This chain connects TRBV30 to TRBJ2-7; possible D gene TRBD1, 6 bases. Germline CDR1 GTSNPN, CDR2 SVGIG (reference sequence). The CDR3 is 11 amino acids. V dropped 5 bases and J dropped 3 bases, with 8 bases sitting between them. The CDR3 region is CAWDRYYEQYF. For the CDR3, the DNA is TGTGCCTGGGACAGGTACTACGAGCAGTACTTC.

In the case of this clone: The sample carries other DNA sequences with the same CDR3. The rearrangement links TRBV19 to TRBJ1-2; TRBD1 agrees at 12 bases. The CDR3 sequence is 13 residues long. CDR1 is LNHDA and CDR2 is SQIVND in the germline V gene (reference sequence). J lost 13 bases, V lost 10 bases, and 13 bases had no gene match. The CDR3 protein is CATPAGTGGKFTF. The DNA of the CDR3 is TGTGCCACTCCAGCCGGGACAGGGGGCAAGTTCACCTTC.

The rearrangement uses TRBV29-1 and TRBJ1-2; 8 bases fit TRBD1. The CDR3 spans 14 residues. After removal of 1 base from V and 4 bases from J, the junction contained 5 bases not matched to a gene. Germline V lookup: CDR1 SQVTM, CDR2 ANQGSEA. CDR3: CSVEGRGLGYGYTF. CDR3 coding DNA: TGCAGCGTTGAAGGCAGGGGGCTGGGCTATGGCTACACCTTC.

V usage is TRBV19 and J usage is TRBJ2-1; 7 bases line up with TRBD2. Germline lookup yields CDR1 LNHDA and CDR2 SQIVND (reference sequence). The CDR3 contains 16 residues. Unmatched junction bases numbered 11, after V lost 0 bases and J lost 9 bases. CDR3 protein: CASSIDQREDLGEQFF. The CDR3 DNA follows: TGTGCCAGTAGTATAGATCAACGGGAGGACCTGGGTGAGCAGTTCTTC.

The V call is TRBV25-1, the J call TRBJ2-1; TRBD2 agrees at 10 bases. V trimming: 1 base; J trimming: 14 bases; junction bases outside the gene matches: 5. CDR1 and CDR2 from the germline V gene are MGHDK and SYGVNS. This CDR3 contains 13 residues. The CDR3 here is CASSEWEAGGEFF. Here the CDR3 DNA reads TGTGCCAGCAGTGAATGGGAAGCGGGAGGGGAGTTCTTC.

A single count supports this clone. This CDR3 is CASSVSTGRDTEAFF. Here the CDR3 DNA reads TGTGCCAGCAGCGTCAGCACAGGGAGGGACACTGAAGCTTTCTTT. The rearrangement links TRBV9 to TRBJ1-1, with D possibly matching TRBD1 (6 bases). The CDR3 is made up of 15 amino acids. Per the germline V gene, CDR1 is SGDLS and CDR2 is YYNGEE. Trimming shortened V by 2 bases and J by 3 bases, and 14 bases separated the two germline ends.

V usage is TRBV6-1 and J usage is TRBJ2-7; 10 nucleotides match TRBD2. The germline V gene has CDR1 MNHNS and CDR2 SASEGT. The CDR3 has 18 residues. J gave up 3 bases and V 4 bases, and 15 bases lay outside the gene matches. This CDR3 is CASSGRTRASGSDYEQYF. The DNA of the CDR3 is TGTGCCAGCAGTGGGAGGACCCGGGCTAGCGGGAGTGACTACGAGCAGTACTTC.

The chain employs TRBV18 and TRBJ2-5, with D unclear. V was shortened by 3 bases and J by 2 bases, with 7 bases between the two germline ends. Germline values: CDR1 KGHSH, CDR2 LQKENI. The length of the CDR3 is 13 residues. CDR3 sequence: CASSPGGQETQYF. The CDR3 nucleotides are TGTGCCAGCTCACCTGGCGGACAAGAGACCCAGTACTTC.

The V call is TRBV2, the J call TRBJ1-5, with D unresolved. The CDR3 runs to 15 residues. The germline V and J ends were trimmed by 1 base and 1 base, with 8 bases remaining between them. CDR1 and CDR2 (germline): SNHLY, FYNNEI. CDR3 protein: CASSEGLASNQPQHF. CDR3 nucleotide sequence: TGTGCCAGCAGTGAAGGATTAGCAAGCAATCAGCCCCAGCATTTT.